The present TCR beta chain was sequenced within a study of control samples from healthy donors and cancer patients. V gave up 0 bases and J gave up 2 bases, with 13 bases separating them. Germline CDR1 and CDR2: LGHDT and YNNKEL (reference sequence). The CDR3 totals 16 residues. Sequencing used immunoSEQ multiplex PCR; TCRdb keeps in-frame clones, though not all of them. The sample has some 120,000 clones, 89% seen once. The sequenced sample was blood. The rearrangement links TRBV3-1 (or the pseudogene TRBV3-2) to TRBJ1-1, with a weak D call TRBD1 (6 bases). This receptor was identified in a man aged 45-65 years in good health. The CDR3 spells CASSQEERQDNTEAFF. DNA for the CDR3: TGTGCCAGCAGCCAAGAGGAAAGACAGGATAACACTGAAGCTTTCTTT.